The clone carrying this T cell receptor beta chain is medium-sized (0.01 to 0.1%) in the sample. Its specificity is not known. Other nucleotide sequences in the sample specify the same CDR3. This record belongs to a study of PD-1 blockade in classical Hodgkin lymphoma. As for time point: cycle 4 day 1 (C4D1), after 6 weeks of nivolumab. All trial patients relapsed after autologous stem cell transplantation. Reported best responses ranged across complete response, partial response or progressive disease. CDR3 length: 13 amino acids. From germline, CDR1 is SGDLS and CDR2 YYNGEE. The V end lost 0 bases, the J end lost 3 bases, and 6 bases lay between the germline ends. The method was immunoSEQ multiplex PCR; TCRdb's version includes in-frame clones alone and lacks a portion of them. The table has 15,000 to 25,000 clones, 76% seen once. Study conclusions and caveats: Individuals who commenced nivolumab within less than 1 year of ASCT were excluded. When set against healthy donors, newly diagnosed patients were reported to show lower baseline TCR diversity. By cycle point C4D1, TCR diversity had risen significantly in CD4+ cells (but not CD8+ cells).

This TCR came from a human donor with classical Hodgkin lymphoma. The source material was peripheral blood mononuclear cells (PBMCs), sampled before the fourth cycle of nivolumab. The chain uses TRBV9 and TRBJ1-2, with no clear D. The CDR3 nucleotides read TGTGCCAGCAGCGTAGGTCAGGACTATGGCTACACCTTC. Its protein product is CASSVGQDYGYTF.